This T cell receptor (beta chain) is drawn from a study of cytomegalovirus exposure and HLA in healthy donors. PCR was performed using 60 Vbeta and 13 Jbeta primers. Libraries were prepared by immunoSEQ multiplex PCR; TCRdb keeps only in-frame clonotypes and omits some of them. The table has approximately 100,000 clones, approximately 77% seen once; the top ten hold around an eighth. Trimming cost V 6 bases and J 7 bases; bases outside gene matches: 9. Germline V gene sequence: CDR1 SNHLY, CDR2 FYNNEI. The length of the CDR3 is 14 residues. Notes on the study in general: A missense DCLRE1C variant was associated with V- and J-gene trimming of TCR beta chains in a later analysis, and an independent cohort replicated the association. Immune exposure information comprised only CMV serostatus. Later analysis revealed greater clonal expansion in HLA-associated TCR beta chains than in equally common others. In a later analysis, TCR association rates varied by HLA locus: DRB1 most, HLA-C fewest.

Concerning this clone: What it binds is unknown.

The origin of this receptor is a male donor in good health and CMV-seropositive. The sequenced sample consisted of PBMCs. The V call is TRBV2, the J call TRBJ2-7; 10 bases are shared with TRBD1. The CDR3 sequence is CASSLGQGMREQYF. The DNA for the CDR3 is TGTGCCAGCAGCTTGGGACAGGGGATGAGGGAGCAGTACTTC.